This entry describes one TCR beta chain. The target antigen is unknown. This sample was included in a study of memory CD4+ T cells and cytomegalovirus serostatus. Study as a whole: Donors were healthy Belgian adults, several CMV seropositive and about two dozen seronegative. Study-level findings and limits: A US-trained random forest predicted CMV serostatus with median AUC around 0.9. CD4+ memory repertoires contained about two fifths of the roughly 150 reported CMV TCRbeta sequences.

Germline V lookup: CDR1 SEHNR, CDR2 FQNEAQ (reference sequence). Trimming removed 4 bases from V and 6 bases from J; junction bases left unmatched: 4. This CDR3 contains 15 residues. Single viable CD3+CD4+CD8-CD45RO+ cells were sorted as the memory CD4+ T cells. Original methodology: After removing out-of-frame reads, around 2 million distinct TCRbeta sequences remained. The repertoire was sequenced with immunoSEQ multiplex PCR; TCRdb's copy has only in-frame clones and lacks some. V, J and clone size reflect that table, while D and trimming were determined from the DNA. The sample lists about 61,000 clones, about 78% occurring once.

This rearrangement joins TRBV7-9 to TRBJ2-3; 13 positions match TRBD2. This TCR derives from an adult in good health and CMV-seronegative. Some clones in this sample may be carry-over from other donors' samples. Sequencing was done on a sample of memory CD4+ T cells from blood. This CDR3 reads CASSSGLAGVDTQYF. DNA for the CDR3: TGTGCCAGCAGCTCCGGACTAGCGGGGGTGGATACGCAGTATTTT.